Below are 6 T cell receptor beta chains sequenced from a single sample in a study of blood T cell repertoires in COVID-19. Clones were sequenced by immunoSEQ multiplex PCR, and TCRdb holds only the in-frame ones, with some missing. Here the sample spans fewer than 200,000 clones, 82% being singletons. The sequenced material came from PBMCs or T cells enriched from blood (not recorded which). Source of these receptors: a man in his 60s who had recovered from COVID-19.

V gene TRBV11-2 combines with J gene TRBJ2-2; weak D call: TRBD1 (6 bases). V was clipped by 3 bases and J by 2 bases, with 10 bases between them. The CDR3 spans 15 residues. Per germline, CDR1 SGHAT and CDR2 FQNNGV. CDR3 in amino acids: CASSFGGGNTGELFF. The CDR3, as DNA: TGTGCCAGCAGCTTTGGGGGCGGTAACACCGGGGAGCTGTTTTTT.

The J gene is TRBJ2-3, the V gene TRBV5-5, with a weak D call TRBD2 (6 bases). The V end lost 5 bases, the J end lost 0 bases, and 10 bases lay between the germline ends. The CDR3 is 14 residues long. The germline V gene has CDR1 SGHKS and CDR2 YYEKEE (reference sequence). The CDR3 is CASRILASTDTQYF. In nucleotides, the CDR3 is TGTGCCAGCAGGATCCTAGCGAGCACAGATACGCAGTATTTT.

This clone was picked up one time. The gene calls are TRBV18 and TRBJ2-1, with D tentatively TRBD1 (6 bases). V lost 3 bases and J lost 5, with 23 bases in between. This CDR3 spans 18 amino acids. In germline, CDR1 is KGHSH, CDR2 LQKENI. The CDR3 loop is CASSPSRLGHRPHNEQFF. In nucleotides, the CDR3 is TGTGCCAGCTCACCGTCACGTCTGGGACATCGACCCCACAATGAGCAGTTCTTC. Together with reference TRBV18 and TRBJ2-1, the CDR3 gives the full variable domain: NAGVMQNPRHLVRRRGQEARLRCSPMKGHSHVYWYRQLPEEGLKFMVYLQKENIIDESGMPKERFSAEFPKEGPSILRIQQVVRGDSAAYFCASSPSRLGHRPHNEQFFGPGTRLTVL.

This clone was found a few times. The chain joins TRBV2 to TRBJ2-7; 9 bases fit TRBD2. Unmatched junction bases numbered 5, after V lost 4 bases and J lost 7 bases. This CDR3 has 13 amino acids. Per germline, CDR1 SNHLY and CDR2 FYNNEI. The CDR3 region has the DNA TGTGCCAGCAGTGGCGGGGGGGCCCGGGAGCAGTACTTC. It codes for CASSGGGAREQYF.

The chain is built from TRBV11-1 and TRBJ2-5, with D hard to call. V lost 5 bases, J lost 4 bases, and 11 bases lay in between. Germline V lookup: CDR1 SGHAT, CDR2 FQDESV (reference sequence). The CDR3 runs to 13 residues. CDR3 residues: CASSLGLGETQYF. CDR3 bases: TGTGCCAGCAGCCTTGGTCTAGGAGAGACCCAGTACTTC.

V is TRBV27 and J is TRBJ2-7; a weak D match, TRBD1 (6 bases). The CDR3 has 15 amino acids. The V end was cut by 3 bases, the J end by 4 bases, with 16 bases between. Germline V gene lookup returns CDR1 MNHEY and CDR2 SMNVEV (reference sequence). The CDR3 reads CASSLAARGEYEQYF. DNA of the CDR3: TGTGCCAGCAGTTTGGCGGCCAGGGGAGAATACGAGCAGTACTTC.